These 19 T cell receptor beta chains share one sample of origin, sequenced in a study of metastatic and nonmetastatic thyroid tumors. Until they underwent thyroid surgery, no patient had received any treatment. MiXCR was used by TCRdb to re-call the PCR reads. The profile shows about 7,300 clones, under 20% of them singletons. Sample: adjacent normal tissue. These receptors were obtained from a female donor with papillary thyroid cancer or a benign thyroid nodule (not recorded which). Some clones in this sample may be carry-over from other donors' samples.

This clone was detected many times. The V call is TRBV11-1, the J call TRBJ2-1, with D tentatively TRBD1 or TRBD2 (5 bases each). Germline lookup yields CDR1 SGHAT and CDR2 FQDESV (reference sequence). The germline V and J ends were trimmed by 4 bases and 8 bases, with 27 bases remaining between them. The length of the CDR3 is 18 residues. CDR3 nucleotide sequence: TGTGCCAGCAGCTCCCTCCGGGGCAGGGACGCTTCTACCGATGAGCAGTTCTTC. Translated: CASSSLRGRDASTDEQFF.

The V and J genes are TRBV5-1 and TRBJ2-7, with 12 bases that match TRBD2. This CDR3 comprises 19 residues. V was clipped by 0 bases and J by 5 bases; unmatched bases: 15. CDR1 and CDR2 from the germline V gene are SGHRS and YFSETQ. DNA of the CDR3: TGCGCCAGCAGCTTGGGCCGGACTAGCGGGATTATAGAGACCCACGAGCAGTACTTC. Protein product: CASSLGRTSGIIETHEQYF.

Within the sample, this clone is medium-sized (0.01 to 0.1%). The gene calls are TRBV30 and TRBJ2-2; D might be TRBD2 (6 bases). CDR1 is GTSNPN and CDR2 is SVGIG in the germline V gene (reference sequence). The CDR3 extends over 13 amino acids. V was shortened by 5 bases and J by 8 bases, with 15 bases between the two germline ends. CDR3 sequence: CAWSGRGRGELFF. The CDR3, as DNA: TGTGCCTGGTCAGGGCGGGGTCGGGGGGAGCTGTTTTTT.

This clone was seen many times. This chain uses TRBV3-1 with TRBJ2-7, with D hard to call. V lost 1 base, J lost 0 bases, and 22 bases lay in between. The CDR3 runs 19 residues. Germline-derived CDR1 and CDR2 are LGHDT and YNNKEL (reference sequence). Written as DNA, the CDR3 is TGTGCCAGCAGCCAAGTACGATCGCGGTTAGCTGCGTACTCCTACGAGCAGTACTTC. Residues: CASSQVRSRLAAYSYEQYF.

V usage is TRBV27 and J usage is TRBJ2-2; TRBD2 might be the D (5 bases). CDR1 is MNHEY, CDR2 SMNVEV, per germline (reference sequence). CDR3 length: 13 amino acids. Trimming took 7 bases from V and 9 from J, leaving 15 bases between them. As DNA, the CDR3 is TGTGCCAGCACCAACCTCGGGAACAGGGAGCTGTTTTTT. This gives the protein CASTNLGNRELFF.

This clone was detected ten times or more. This may arise from a read error, as a much more abundant clone is one base away. The chain carries TRBV27 and TRBJ2-5, with D maybe TRBD2 (7 bases). Trimming left V 7 bases short and J 2 bases short, with 14 bases between. The length of the CDR3 is 14 residues. Germline CDR1 and CDR2: MNHEY and SMNVEV (reference sequence). CDR3 residues: CASNRGGWQETQYF. The CDR3 DNA reads TGTGCCAGCAATAGGGGGGGATGGCAAGAGACCCAGTACTTC.

This clone was found once. The chain couples TRBV11-1 to TRBJ1-3, with unresolved D. The ends were cut back, 5 bases at V and 4 bases at J, with 18 bases in the middle. Germline V gene lookup returns CDR1 SGHAT and CDR2 FQDESV (reference sequence). There are 16 residues in the CDR3. The CDR3: CASSPREGEAGNTIYF. CDR3 nucleotide sequence: TGTGCCAGCAGCCCCCGGGAAGGTGAGGCGGGAAACACCATATATTTT.

The chain joins TRBV4-2 to TRBJ2-7; D may be TRBD2 (6 bases). Germline CDR1 and CDR2: LGHNA and YNFKEQ. The CDR3 loop spans 13 amino acids. V shed 4 bases and J shed 5 bases, with 12 bases lying between them. The CDR3 DNA reads TGTGCCAGCAGCCCGACTAGAACCGACGAGCAGTACTTC. Its translation is CASSPTRTDEQYF.

This clone has at least ten counts. This chain links TRBV6-1 with TRBJ2-7; D remains unclear. The ends were cut back, 6 bases at V and 6 bases at J, with 21 bases in the middle. The germline V gene encodes CDR1 MNHNS and CDR2 SASEGT. CDR3 length: 15 residues. The CDR3 sequence is CASSPPGVGMGEQYF. The CDR3 DNA is TGTGCCAGCAGCCCCCCCGGTGTGGGGATGGGCGAGCAGTACTTC.

This clone occurred a few times. V and J are TRBV11-1 and TRBJ2-1; TRBD2 aligns across 7 bases. The germline gives CDR1 SGHAT, CDR2 FQDESV (reference sequence). The CDR3 is made up of 15 amino acids. Trimming removed 0 bases from V and 7 bases from J; junction bases left unmatched: 6. The CDR3 coding sequence is TGTGCCAGCAGCTTAGCCCTAGCGGCAACTAATGAGCAGTTCTTC. It encodes CASSLALAATNEQFF.

In its sample, this clone is medium-sized. The V and J genes are TRBV5-1 and TRBJ2-7, with D possibly called TRBD1 or TRBD2 (5 bases each). Germline assignment: CDR1 SGHRS and CDR2 YFSETQ. Between the trimmed V and J ends, which lost 0 bases and 7 bases, there was a span of 17 bases. The CDR3 length is 15 residues. This chain's CDR3 is CASSLGQGRRHEQYF. The CDR3 DNA reads as TGCGCCAGCAGCTTGGGGCAGGGACGTCGGCATGAGCAGTACTTC. Variable domain in full (rest from reference TRBV5-1 and TRBJ2-7): KAGVTQTPRYLIKTRGQQVTLSCSPISGHRSVSWYQQTPGQGLQFLFEYFSETQRNKGNFPGRFSGRQFSNSRSEMNVSTLELGDSALYLCASSLGQGRRHEQYFGPGTRLTVT.

V is TRBV11-3 and J is TRBJ2-1; D gene uncertain. Germline CDR1 is SGHNT and CDR2 is YENEEA. The V end lost 0 bases, the J end lost 5 bases, and 5 bases lay between the germline ends. CDR3 length: 13 amino acids. CDR3 loop: CASSLDGNNEQFF. CDR3 coding DNA: TGTGCCAGCAGCTTAGATGGGAACAATGAGCAGTTCTTC. The whole variable domain, remainder taken from reference TRBV11-3 and TRBJ2-1, is EAGVVQSPRYKIIEKKQPVAFWCNPISGHNTLYWYLQNLGQGPELLIRYENEEAVDDSQLPKDRFSAERLKGVDSTLKIQPAELGDSAVYLCASSLDGNNEQFFGPGTRLTVL.

This clone is medium-sized by share. The J gene is TRBJ2-2, the V gene TRBV7-9; D might be TRBD1 (6 bases). The CDR3 is made up of 16 amino acids. The V and J ends lost 5 bases and 1 base respectively, with 14 bases between them. Germline V gives CDR1 SEHNR, CDR2 FQNEAQ (reference sequence). The CDR3 reads CASSPDRVGNTGELFF. The CDR3 region has the DNA TGTGCCAGCAGCCCGGACAGAGTGGGGAACACCGGGGAGCTGTTTTTT.

For this clone: The junction differs from germline at one of its ends, possibly a read error. The V and J genes are TRBV20-1 and TRBJ2-7; 7 nucleotides match TRBD2. The CDR3 sequence is 11 residues long. Germline lookup yields CDR1 DFQATT and CDR2 SNEGSKA (reference sequence). This CDR3 reads CRGGSGSKTHF. The CDR3 DNA sequence: TGCAGGGGGGGTAGCGGGTCTAAAACCCACTTC.

The chain uses TRBV20-1 and TRBJ1-5; 7 bases map to TRBD1. Germline CDR1 and CDR2: DFQATT and SNEGSKA (reference sequence). J lost 7 bases, V lost 0 bases, and 6 bases had no gene match. The CDR3 sequence is 14 residues long. The CDR3 DNA sequence: TGCAGTGCTAGAGATCCCCCAGGGGGGCAGCCCCAGCATTTT. The encoded protein is CSARDPPGGQPQHF.

V usage is TRBV20-1 and J usage is TRBJ2-7, with D possibly TRBD2 on 5 matching bases. Trimming cost V 6 bases and J 3 bases, with 21 bases left between them. Germline CDR1 reads DFQATT; CDR2 reads SNEGSKA (reference sequence). The length of the CDR3 is 15 residues. CDR3 sequence reads: CSASSGPQAGYEQYF. Here the CDR3 DNA reads TGCAGTGCGAGCTCCGGGCCCCAGGCGGGCTACGAGCAGTACTTC.

This clone was seen many times. One junction end disagrees with the germline gene, perhaps due to a read error. The same CDR3 arises from other DNA sequences in this sample as well. CDR3 residues: CASSFGPLPTDTQYF. The CDR3 DNA sequence: TGTGCCAGCAGCTTCGGCCCCTTACCCACAGATACGCAATATTTT. This sequence joins TRBV7-3 and TRBJ2-3; D gene unclear. Germline CDR1 reads SGHTA; CDR2 reads FQGTGA. The CDR3 has 15 residues.

This clone is categorized as medium-sized. The chain carries TRBV3-1 and TRBJ2-7; D not resolved. The germline V gene has CDR1 LGHDT and CDR2 YNNKEL (reference sequence). The V end lost 3 bases, the J end lost 2 bases, and 11 bases lay between the germline ends. This CDR3 spans 14 amino acids. In DNA form, the CDR3 reads TGTGCCAGCAGCCACGGAGACAACCCCTACGAGCAGTACTTC. The encoded protein is CASSHGDNPYEQYF.

The table lists this clone with many counts. CDR3 protein: CASYRQTSSKSDEQFF. The CDR3 DNA sequence: TGCGCCAGCTACCGTCAGACTAGCTCAAAGAGCGATGAGCAGTTCTTC. This chain connects TRBV10-2 to TRBJ2-1, with 7 positions matching TRBD2. The V and J ends lost 8 bases and 8 bases, in that order; junction bases with no gene match: 18. CDR3 length equals 16 residues. Germline-derived CDR1 and CDR2 are WSHSY and SAAADI.